This T cell receptor beta chain appears in the sequencing data of a study of CD8+ T cells in alopecia areata. In the study overall: Tofacitinib therapy took 6 to 18 months; 6 months off drug came after. Findings and caveats of the study: In patients, TCRs were shared less clearly than in mice, and HLA may possibly be involved.

Trimming cost V 4 bases and J 8 bases; bases outside gene matches: 8. Germline CDR1 and CDR2: ENHRY and SYGVKD. CDR3 length: 15 amino acids. Investigators isolated RNA and reverse transcribed it into cDNA to act as the sequencing template. The method was immunoSEQ multiplex PCR; TCRdb's version includes in-frame clones alone and lacks a portion of them. The sample holds 150,000 to 200,000 clones; roughly 60% are singletons and the top ten take 1%. Documented treatment: oral pan-JAK inhibitor, 5-10 mg twice daily. This clone was counted only a few times. Its antigen remains unknown. The sequence derives from a human donor with alopecia areata. The specimen comprised CD4+ T cells sorted from blood, sampled at week 24, from a patient treated with tofacitinib. J is TRBJ1-6 and V is TRBV10-3; 7 nucleotides line up with TRBD1. CDR3 nucleotides: TGTGCCATCAGTGCAGCGGCAGGGGGATATTCACCCCTCCACTTT. Translating gives CAISAAAGGYSPLHF.